Presented here are 32 T cell receptor beta chains from one specimen sequenced in a study of blood T cell repertoires in COVID-19. Repertoires were generated with immunoSEQ multiplex PCR, while TCRdb's copy carries only in-frame clones and drops some. The data show 300,000 to 400,000 clones, 70% to 90% seen once. Material: PBMCs or T cells enriched from blood (not recorded which). All receptors come from a woman aged 40-49 years with acute COVID-19.

The chain links TRBV12-3 or TRBV12-4 to TRBJ2-1; weak D call: TRBD1 (5 bases). V was pared by 0 bases and J by 8 bases, with 8 bases between. The CDR3 extends over 13 amino acids. This CDR3 is CASSLARTYEQFF. The CDR3, as DNA: TGTGCCAGCAGTTTAGCGCGGACATATGAGCAGTTCTTC.

V and J are TRBV27 and TRBJ1-1; 8 bases are a match to TRBD1. The CDR3 totals 15 residues. The ends lost 4 bases at V and 2 bases at J; junction bases unmatched: 6. CDR1 is MNHEY, CDR2 SMNVEV, per germline (reference sequence). The CDR3 bases are TGTGCCAGCAGTTATCAGGGGGCGCTTAACACTGAAGCTTTCTTT. Protein product: CASSYQGALNTEAFF.

This chain uses TRBV7-2 with TRBJ2-3; D ambiguous. CDR1 and CDR2 (germline): SGHTA, FQGNSA. CDR3 length equals 12 residues. Trimming cost V 4 bases and J 4 bases, with 6 bases left between them. The CDR3 protein is CASSSEPDTQYF. The DNA for the CDR3 is TGTGCCAGCAGCTCAGAACCAGATACGCAGTATTTT.

The V call is TRBV3-1 (or the pseudogene TRBV3-2), the J call TRBJ2-1; no clear D. The length of the CDR3 is 13 residues. The V gene's germline CDR1 is LGHDT and CDR2 YNNKEL (reference sequence). The ends were cut back, 10 bases at V and 0 bases at J, with 10 bases in the middle. CDR3 region: CATSQSSYNEQFF. The CDR3 region has the DNA TGTGCCACCTCACAGAGCTCCTACAATGAGCAGTTCTTC.

The chain uses TRBV4-3 and TRBJ1-5; 10 bases are shared with TRBD1. V was clipped by 0 bases and J by 6 bases; unmatched bases: 5. Germline CDR1 and CDR2: LGHNA and YSLEER. The CDR3 consists of 16 residues. The CDR3: CASSQDGTGVGQPQHF. Here the CDR3 DNA reads TGCGCCAGCAGCCAAGATGGGACAGGGGTGGGTCAGCCCCAGCATTTT.

This chain links TRBV5-6 with TRBJ2-1; no reliable D call. Deletions cut 4 bases from V and 6 bases from J, with 11 bases between. This CDR3 has 13 amino acids. Germline assignment: CDR1 SGHDT and CDR2 YYEEEE. CDR3 nucleotide sequence: TGTGCCAGCAGCCGAGGCGAGGCCAATGAGCAGTTCTTC. Its protein is CASSRGEANEQFF.

This clone was counted between two and nine times. The CDR3 DNA is TGTGCCAGCAGCTTGGGGACAGCTTTTGGGGAGCTGTTTTTT. Encoded protein: CASSLGTAFGELFF. The chain uses TRBV7-2 and TRBJ2-2; TRBD1 matches 7 bases. The CDR3 loop spans 14 amino acids. V was pared by 3 bases and J by 8 bases, with 6 bases of the junction left unmatched. Germline lookup yields CDR1 SGHTA and CDR2 FQGNSA.

This clone was recorded a few times. This rearrangement joins TRBV19 to TRBJ1-3; D gene unclear. This CDR3 is 12 amino acids long. Germline CDR1 and CDR2: LNHDA and SQIVND (reference sequence). Trimming cost V 11 bases and J 0 bases, with 8 bases left between them. The CDR3: CAGRDSGNTIYF. The CDR3 DNA follows: TGTGCCGGCCGGGACTCTGGAAACACCATATATTTT.

The rearrangement links TRBV19 to TRBJ1-3, with TRBD1 matching over 8 bases. J lost 0 bases, V lost 5 bases, and 15 bases had no gene match. In germline, CDR1 is LNHDA, CDR2 SQIVND (reference sequence). This CDR3 is 19 amino acids long. In DNA form, the CDR3 reads TGTGCCAGTAGTGCCGGGACAGGACGAGGGTTCCCCTCTGGAAACACCATATATTTT. This sequence encodes CASSAGTGRGFPSGNTIYF.

The rearrangement uses TRBV11-2 and TRBJ1-5; D unclear. Germline assignment: CDR1 SGHAT and CDR2 FQNNGV. The CDR3 spans 13 residues. Trimming stripped 3 bases from V and 9 bases from J, with 12 bases between. The CDR3 loop is CASSFEWSAPQHF. In nucleotides, the CDR3 is TGTGCCAGCAGCTTTGAGTGGAGCGCGCCCCAGCATTTT.

The chain carries TRBV27 and TRBJ1-1, with 7 bases matching TRBD1. Trimming cost V 7 bases and J 1 base; bases outside gene matches: 12. The CDR3 is made up of 16 amino acids. Germline loops: CDR1 MNHEY, CDR2 SMNVEV (reference sequence). The CDR3 DNA sequence: TGTGCCAGCAAACTAAATAGACAGGGAGGGAACACTGAAGCTTTCTTT. Its translation is CASKLNRQGGNTEAFF.

The rearrangement uses TRBV25-1 and TRBJ1-5; 9 nucleotides agree with TRBD1. The V and J ends lost 7 bases and 6 bases, in that order; junction bases with no gene match: 10. This CDR3 comprises 15 residues. CDR1 is MGHDK, CDR2 SYGVNS, per germline. The CDR3, as DNA: TGTGCCAGCATGGCCGCTACAGGGGGCCCTCAGCCCCAGCATTTT. This translates into CASMAATGGPQPQHF.

The chain has TRBV4-3 and TRBJ2-7; 10 positions match TRBD2. The junction had 3 bases not matched to a gene; V was cut back by 0 bases and J by 10 bases. The CDR3 length is 13 residues. CDR1 LGHNA and CDR2 YSLEER come from the germline V gene. This CDR3 reads CASSQEAGGPQYF. Here the CDR3 DNA reads TGCGCCAGCAGCCAAGAAGCGGGAGGGCCCCAGTACTTC.

The rearrangement uses TRBV7-3 and TRBJ2-1; 10 bases fit TRBD2. The germline CDR1 and CDR2 sequences are SGHTA and FQGTGA. CDR3 length equals 16 residues. J was trimmed by 2 bases and V by 0 bases; bases with no gene match: 1. The CDR3 bases are TGTGCCAGCAGCTTAACTAGCGGGGGGACCTACAATGAGCAGTTCTTC. Protein: CASSLTSGGTYNEQFF.

The chain employs TRBV2 and TRBJ1-4; D unclear. The CDR3 runs to 13 residues. V was clipped by 4 bases and J by 7 bases, with 10 bases between them. Germline CDR1 is SNHLY and CDR2 is FYNNEI. The CDR3 DNA follows: TGTGCCAGCAGTGTTGGGGAGCGTGAAAAACTGTTTTTT. It yields the protein CASSVGEREKLFF.

This clone was observed once. The J gene is TRBJ1-2, the V gene TRBV7-3, with 12 bases aligning to TRBD1. This CDR3 is 16 amino acids long. Trimming removed 1 base from V and 6 bases from J; junction bases left unmatched: 6. Germline CDR1 and CDR2: SGHTA and FQGTGA. CDR3 nucleotide sequence: TGTGCCAGCAGCTTAAAGGGGGACAGGGGGCACGATGGCTACACCTTC. Protein sequence: CASSLKGDRGHDGYTF.

The chain links TRBV15 to TRBJ2-5; TRBD1 matches 12 bases. The germline gives CDR1 LNHNV, CDR2 YYDKDF (reference sequence). This CDR3 is 16 amino acids long. V was clipped by 3 bases and J by 3 bases; unmatched bases: 5. CDR3 coding DNA: TGTGCCACCAGCAGGGACGGGACAGGGGGCGAAGAGACCCAGTACTTC. Its translation is CATSRDGTGGEETQYF.

The rearrangement links TRBV18 to TRBJ1-1, with a possible D match to TRBD1 (5 bases). The V and J ends lost 1 base and 0 bases respectively, with 9 bases between them. CDR1 KGHSH and CDR2 LQKENI come from the germline V gene. The CDR3 contains 15 residues. CDR3 nucleotide sequence: TGTGCCAGCTCACCACTACGGGACTTGAACACTGAAGCTTTCTTT. The encoded protein is CASSPLRDLNTEAFF.

This sequence joins TRBV4-2 and TRBJ1-2; D is unclear. CDR1 and CDR2 from the germline V gene are LGHNA and YNFKEQ. The V end lost 1 base, the J end lost 4 bases, and 16 bases lay between the germline ends. The CDR3 extends over 16 amino acids. CDR3 loop: CASSQGSEFAGYGYTF. For the CDR3, the DNA is TGTGCCAGCAGCCAAGGGTCGGAATTTGCAGGCTATGGCTACACCTTC.

The chain couples TRBV6-5 to TRBJ1-6; D is perhaps TRBD1 (6 bases). Germline V CDR1 and CDR2: MNHEY, SVGAGI. V dropped 6 bases and J dropped 3 bases, with 9 bases sitting between them. The CDR3 has 14 residues. CDR3 nucleotide sequence: TGTGCCAGCAGCCGGGACAACTATAATTCACCCCTCCACTTT. As protein: CASSRDNYNSPLHF.

The chain uses TRBV6-1 and TRBJ2-7, with 11 bases lining up with TRBD2. Germline CDR1 MNHNS, CDR2 SASEGT. The CDR3 sequence is 15 residues long. J lost 2 bases, V lost 6 bases, and 6 bases had no gene match. For the CDR3, the DNA is TGTGCCAGCAGCCTTACTAGCGGGGGAGCCTACGAGCAGTACTTC. This sequence encodes CASSLTSGGAYEQYF.

J is TRBJ1-5 and V is TRBV24-1, with a tentative D call TRBD1 (5 bases). Trimming took 2 bases from V and 8 from J, leaving 18 bases between them. The CDR3 runs 16 residues. The germline V gene encodes CDR1 KGHDR and CDR2 SFDVKD. The CDR3 nucleotides are TGTGCCACCAGTGATTCTGCGGGACCTGCCCACAAGCCCCAGCATTTT. As protein: CATSDSAGPAHKPQHF.

V and J are TRBV18 and TRBJ2-7; the D gene is possibly TRBD2 (5 bases). Germline-derived CDR1 and CDR2 are KGHSH and LQKENI. This CDR3 region has 12 residues. V was trimmed by 1 base and J by 5 bases, leaving 6 bases between them. CDR3 protein: CASSPRENEQYF. Here the CDR3 DNA reads TGTGCCAGCTCACCACGGGAGAACGAGCAGTACTTC.

The rearrangement uses TRBV4-1 and TRBJ1-3; D uncertain. This CDR3 has 16 amino acids. Trimming left V 5 bases short and J 3 bases short, with 17 bases between. Germline CDR1 and CDR2: MGHRA and YSYEKL. Here the CDR3 reads CASSELQRSFGNTIYF. In DNA, the CDR3 is TGCGCCAGCAGCGAGCTCCAGAGGAGCTTTGGAAACACCATATATTTT.

The rearrangement uses TRBV27 and TRBJ2-1; tentative D call: TRBD2 (7 bases). The CDR3 extends over 16 amino acids. From germline, CDR1 is MNHEY and CDR2 SMNVEV (reference sequence). V was cut by 6 bases and J by 5 bases, with 20 bases left in between. This CDR3 reads CASRLISGGTHNEQFF. CDR3 nucleotide sequence: TGTGCCAGCAGATTAATATCGGGGGGCACCCACAATGAGCAGTTCTTC.

The chain is built from TRBV9 and TRBJ2-1, with TRBD2 as a possible D gene (6 bases). Germline V CDR1 and CDR2: SGDLS, YYNGEE. The V and J ends lost 0 bases and 10 bases respectively, with 17 bases between them. CDR3 length equals 15 residues. CDR3 loop: CASSVEGLGGREQFF. CDR3 coding DNA: TGTGCCAGCAGCGTAGAGGGCCTGGGGGGAAGGGAGCAGTTCTTC.

This clone was seen only a few times. The V call is TRBV4-1, the J call TRBJ1-4; 9 bases map to TRBD1. The V gene end was trimmed by 0 bases and the J gene end by 8 bases; junction bases not matched to a gene: 16. The CDR3 contains 19 residues. Germline V gene lookup returns CDR1 MGHRA and CDR2 YSYEKL. CDR3 protein: CASSQDYSPGTGFGEKLFF. The CDR3 DNA sequence: TGCGCCAGCAGCCAAGATTATTCACCCGGGACAGGGTTTGGAGAAAAACTGTTTTTT.

The chain joins TRBV7-9 to TRBJ2-1; a possible D gene is TRBD2 (6 bases). The CDR3 totals 16 residues. Per the germline V gene, CDR1 is SEHNR and CDR2 is FQNEAQ (reference sequence). V was clipped by 1 base and J by 7 bases, with 17 bases between them. CDR3 loop: CASSLVVQASANEQFF. The CDR3 nucleotides read TGTGCCAGCAGCTTAGTAGTGCAGGCTAGCGCTAATGAGCAGTTCTTC.

The CDR3 here is CASSLAGPGYGYTF. For the CDR3, the DNA is TGTGCCAGCAGTTTAGCAGGGCCAGGCTATGGCTACACCTTC. The V call is TRBV27, the J call TRBJ1-2, with a possible D match to TRBD1 (5 bases). This CDR3 has 14 amino acids. Per the germline V gene, CDR1 is MNHEY and CDR2 is SMNVEV (reference sequence). Trimming shortened V by 2 bases and J by 4 bases, and 11 bases separated the two germline ends.

This chain's CDR3 is CASSPTGLNTEAFF. CDR3 nucleotide sequence: TGTGCCAGCTCACCGACAGGATTGAACACTGAAGCTTTCTTT. The chain recombines TRBV18 with TRBJ1-1; D may be TRBD1 (6 bases). The CDR3 is 14 amino acids. CDR1 KGHSH and CDR2 LQKENI come from the germline V gene. V was shortened by 3 bases and J by 0 bases, with 8 bases between the two germline ends.

This chain links TRBV4-2 with TRBJ2-1, with 9 bases lining up with TRBD2. Per the germline V gene, CDR1 is LGHNA and CDR2 is YNFKEQ. V lost 3 bases to trimming and J lost 7 bases; unmatched junction nucleotides: 7. CDR3 size: 15 residues. CDR3 residues: CASSHVTSGYNEQFF. As DNA, the CDR3 is TGTGCCAGCAGCCACGTGACTAGCGGATATAATGAGCAGTTCTTC.

This clone was recorded once. The chain links TRBV2 to TRBJ1-6; weak D call: TRBD1 (5 bases). This CDR3 spans 18 amino acids. Germline CDR1 is SNHLY and CDR2 is FYNNEI. V gave up 1 base and J gave up 5 bases, with 18 bases separating them. CDR3 nucleotide sequence: TGTGCCAGCAGTGAAGTGTGGGGCGGATTTGTGGATAATTCACCCCTCCACTTT. Its protein is CASSEVWGGFVDNSPLHF.